This entry describes one TCR beta chain. Its antigen is undetermined. Data came from immunoSEQ multiplex PCR; TCRdb stores just in-frame clones and leaves some out. The data contain around 1.9 million clones, 85% to 95% of them singletons. V dropped 0 bases and J dropped 2 bases, with 9 bases sitting between them. CDR1 and CDR2 from the germline V gene are MNHEY and SMNVEV (reference sequence). This CDR3 contains 15 residues. This sample was included in a study of shared clonotypes between healthy human individuals. Study-level background: The study used three CD4 naive, three CD4 memory, two CD8 naive and one CD8 memory plate per donor. The study's findings and limits: Memory subsets had estimated richness that was generally smaller than that of naive subsets. Some clonotypes were shared by all four sorted-subset donors, while others were not shared. The non-shared ones had lower generation probabilities than the shared ones.

Naive CD8 cells were CD45RO-negative, positively selected for CCR7, excluding terminally differentiated effector memory CD45RA+ cells. Only Caucasian adults living in Nashville, Tennessee served as donors. The sequencing sample was made of naive CD8+ T cells from PBMCs. The V and J genes are TRBV27 and TRBJ2-3, with D unresolved. The receptor was derived from a man younger than 30 in good health. Some clones in this sample may be carry-over from other donors' samples. CDR3 in amino acids: CASSLSFSYTDTQYF. The CDR3 region has the DNA TGTGCCAGCAGTTTATCTTTCTCATACACAGATACGCAGTATTTT.